Sequencing of this T cell receptor (beta chain) was carried out in a study of tumor-infiltrating lymphocytes in primary liver carcinoma. Comments on this clonotype: Its antigen is not known.

Blood RNA came from unsorted whole blood; germline DNA was also extracted. This CDR3 comprises 16 residues. General study points: Tumor region pairs shared more overlap than did tumor-adjacent and tumor-blood pairs. CD4+ and CD8+ repertoires could not be compared in these unsorted bulk samples.

From approximately 0.5 ug of total RNA, TCR beta-specific cDNA was reverse-transcribed using a constant-region primer. Employing slightly modified ARM-PCR, three nested multiplex PCR rounds were run, and these gave rise to the TCR beta libraries. A C-beta reverse primer and TRBV1-TRBV30 forward primers served in each of the first two PCR rounds, at about 10 cycles apiece. MiXCR was run by TCRdb on the multiplex PCR reads, yielding one entry per CDR3 protein. The profile covers roughly 330,000 distinct CDR3 sequences, with approximately 64% appearing a single time and 6.5% taken by the ten largest. This chain connects TRBV21-1 to TRBJ2-1; the tabulated D call, TRBD2, remains unverified against the DNA. TRBV21-1 is flagged as a pseudogene. This clonotype was obtained from a man aged 40-50 years with primary liver carcinoma and hepatitis B virus infection. The sequenced sample was peripheral blood. DNA of the CDR3: TGTGCCGGCAGCAAAAGATTGGCTAGCGGGAGCAATGAGCAGTTCTTC. Translated: CAGSKRLASGSNEQFF.